This T cell receptor beta chain came from a study of blood T cell repertoires in COVID-19. Study-level information: Sample material is recorded as cDNA or gDNA derived from T cells, B-cell-depleted T cells, or PBMCs.

The assay was immunoSEQ multiplex PCR, and TCRdb's table has in-frame clones only and misses some. The sample has roughly 100,000 clones; roughly 80% are singletons. V dropped 7 bases and J dropped 2 bases, with 9 bases sitting between them. The CDR3 is 12 amino acids. Germline CDR1 reads MNHEY; CDR2 reads SVGAGI. The rearrangement uses TRBV6-5 and TRBJ2-7; TRBD1 might be the D (5 bases). What was sequenced was peripheral blood. This clonotype was sampled from a woman between 65 and 79 years old with acute or convalescent COVID-19. CDR3 nucleotide sequence: TGTGCCAGCATGAGACAGACCTACGAGCAGTACTTC. Translation: CASMRQTYEQYF.